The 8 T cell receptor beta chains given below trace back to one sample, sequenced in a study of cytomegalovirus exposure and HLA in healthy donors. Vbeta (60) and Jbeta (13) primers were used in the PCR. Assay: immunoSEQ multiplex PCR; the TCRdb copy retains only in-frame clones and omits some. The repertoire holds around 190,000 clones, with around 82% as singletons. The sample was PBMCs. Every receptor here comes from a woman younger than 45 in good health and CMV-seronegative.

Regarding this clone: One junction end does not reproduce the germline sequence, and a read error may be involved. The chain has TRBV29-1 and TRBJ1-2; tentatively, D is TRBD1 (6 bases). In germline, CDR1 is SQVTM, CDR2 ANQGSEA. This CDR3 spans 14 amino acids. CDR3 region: CSVAQGHANYGYPF. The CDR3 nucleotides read TGCAGCGTCGCCCAGGGGCACGCTAACTATGGCTACCCCTTC.

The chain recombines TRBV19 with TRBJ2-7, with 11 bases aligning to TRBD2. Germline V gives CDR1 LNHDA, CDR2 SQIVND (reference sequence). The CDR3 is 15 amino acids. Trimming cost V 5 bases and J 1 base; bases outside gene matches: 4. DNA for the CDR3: TGTGCCAGTAGTTTACTAGCGGGAGCGTCCTACGAGCAGTACTTC. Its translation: CASSLLAGASYEQYF.

CDR3 sequence (DNA): TGTGCCAGCAGCCAACAGCTTAACTATGGCTACACCTTC. It codes for CASSQQLNYGYTF. The V and J genes are TRBV9 and TRBJ1-2; no clear D. Trimming cost V 4 bases and J 1 base, with 8 bases left between them. This CDR3 has 13 residues. Looked up from germline, CDR1 is SGDLS and CDR2 is YYNGEE. The full variable domain, with the rest looked up from reference TRBV9 and TRBJ1-2, is DSGVTQTPKHLITATGQRVTLRCSPRSGDLSVYWYQQSLDQGLQFLIQYYNGEERAKGNILERFSAQQFPDLHSELNLSSLELGDSALYFCASSQQLNYGYTFGSGTRLTVV.

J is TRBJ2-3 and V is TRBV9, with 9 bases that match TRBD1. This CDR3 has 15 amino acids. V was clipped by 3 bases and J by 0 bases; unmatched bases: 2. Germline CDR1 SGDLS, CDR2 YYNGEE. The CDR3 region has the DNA TGTGCCAGCAGCGGGGGGACAGGGAGCACAGATACGCAGTATTTT. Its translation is CASSGGTGSTDTQYF.

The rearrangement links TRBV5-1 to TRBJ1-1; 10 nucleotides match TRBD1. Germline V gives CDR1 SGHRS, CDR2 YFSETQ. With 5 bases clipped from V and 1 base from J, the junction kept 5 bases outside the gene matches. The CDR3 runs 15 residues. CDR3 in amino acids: CASRAGDRGNTEAFF. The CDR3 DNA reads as TGCGCCAGCAGAGCCGGGGACAGGGGGAACACTGAAGCTTTCTTT.

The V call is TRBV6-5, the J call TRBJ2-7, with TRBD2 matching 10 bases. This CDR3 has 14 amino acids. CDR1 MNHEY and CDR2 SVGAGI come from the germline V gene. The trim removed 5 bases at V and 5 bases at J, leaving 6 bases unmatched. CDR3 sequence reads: CASSNSGRRDEQYF. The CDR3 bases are TGTGCCAGCAGTAATAGCGGGAGGCGCGACGAGCAGTACTTC.

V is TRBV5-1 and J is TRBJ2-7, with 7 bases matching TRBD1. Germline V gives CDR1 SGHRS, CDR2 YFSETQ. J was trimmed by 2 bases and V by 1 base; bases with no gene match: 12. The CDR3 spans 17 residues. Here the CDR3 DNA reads TGCGCCAGCAGCTTGTTTGTCATGGGGACAGAGACCTACGAGCAGTACTTC. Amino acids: CASSLFVMGTETYEQYF.

As DNA, the CDR3 is TGTGCCAGCAGCCTTGGCGTGAGACAGGGGAATGAAAAACTGTTTTTT. This sequence encodes CASSLGVRQGNEKLFF. This chain connects TRBV14 to TRBJ1-4, with 8 bases identical to TRBD1. The CDR3 has 16 residues. Germline CDR1 and CDR2: SGHDN and FVKESK. J lost 5 bases, V lost 4 bases, and 9 bases had no gene match.